The 17 T cell receptor beta chains below come from one sample, sequenced in a study of T cells in Graves' hyperthyroidism and ophthalmopathy. TCR beta CDR3 region amplification was performed from RNA transcripts. The HTBI primer set was used in a first-round RT-PCR of the TCR CDR3. TCRdb recomputed calls from the multiplex PCR reads with MiXCR, one row per CDR3 protein. The sample has about 740,000 distinct CDR3 sequences, about 14% seen once; the top ten hold roughly a tenth. Sequences were obtained from blood. These receptors were obtained from a woman aged 18-29 years with Graves' hyperthyroidism.

Ten or more counts support this clonotype. The gene calls are TRBV4-1 and TRBJ1-1; TRBD1 might be the D (5 bases). The CDR3 consists of 12 residues. Looked up from germline, CDR1 is MGHRA and CDR2 is YSYEKL. The V end lost 3 bases, the J end lost 8 bases, and 10 bases lay between the germline ends. CDR3 in amino acids: CASSQLDSEAFF. CDR3 bases: TGCGCCAGCAGCCAGTTAGACAGCGAAGCTTTCTTT.

This clonotype has more than one count but fewer than ten. Here the CDR3 DNA reads TGTGCCAGCAGTTTATGGGGGGACACCGGGGAGCTGTTTTTT. Translation gives CASSLWGDTGELFF. The genes are TRBV28 and TRBJ2-2; D could derive from TRBD1 or TRBD2 (5 bases each). This CDR3 has 14 residues. Trimming cost V 0 bases and J 3 bases, with 5 bases left between them. The germline V gene encodes CDR1 MDHEN and CDR2 SYDVKM. The full variable domain, completed using reference TRBV28 and TRBJ2-2, is DVKVTQSSRYLVKRTGEKVFLECVQDMDHENMFWYRQDPGLGLRLIYFSYDVKMKEKGDIPEGYSVSREKKERFSLILESASTNQTSMYLCASSLWGDTGELFFGEGSRLTVL.

This clonotype occurred many times. V and J are TRBV30 and TRBJ2-7; 10 nucleotides line up with TRBD1. The V and J ends lost 0 bases and 3 bases, in that order; junction bases with no gene match: 5. CDR1 and CDR2 (germline): GTSNPN, SVGIG (reference sequence). The CDR3 is 15 residues long. The CDR3 DNA reads TGTGCCTGGAGTGTACAAGGGACAGGGGTCTACGAGCAGTACTTC. Residues: CAWSVQGTGVYEQYF.

This clonotype appeared many times. The chain recombines TRBV28 with TRBJ1-1; 12 bases match TRBD1. The CDR3 totals 16 residues. Per the germline V gene, CDR1 is MDHEN and CDR2 is SYDVKM. J was trimmed by 4 bases and V by 1 base; bases with no gene match: 4. The CDR3 sequence: CASSLSWDRGPTEAFF. CDR3 nucleotide sequence: TGTGCCAGCAGTTTATCCTGGGACAGGGGGCCCACTGAAGCTTTCTTT.

This clonotype was found many times. DNA of the CDR3: TGTGCCTGGAGTAGCGGACGGAACTACGAGCAGTACTTC. It yields the protein CAWSSGRNYEQYF. V gene TRBV30 combines with J gene TRBJ2-7; TRBD2 might be the D (5 bases). The V and J ends lost 2 bases and 3 bases respectively, with 11 bases between them. Germline CDR1 is GTSNPN and CDR2 is SVGIG (reference sequence). The CDR3 is 13 amino acids.

The chain recombines TRBV5-4 with TRBJ2-1; D unresolved. V shed 0 bases and J shed 8 bases, with 15 bases lying between them. CDR1 SGHNT and CDR2 YYREEE come from the germline V gene (reference sequence). The CDR3 consists of 15 residues. The CDR3 loop reads CASSLVAVPRDEQFF. The CDR3 nucleotides read TGTGCCAGCAGCTTGGTGGCAGTCCCCCGGGATGAGCAGTTCTTC. Based on the CDR3 plus reference TRBV5-4 and TRBJ2-1, the full variable domain is ETGVTQSPTHLIKTRGQQVTLRCSSQSGHNTVSWYQQALGQGPQFIFQYYREEENGRGNFPPRFSGLQFPNYSSELNVNALELDDSALYLCASSLVAVPRDEQFFGPGTRLTVL.

This clonotype was seen ten or more times. The chain links TRBV2 to TRBJ1-2, with no clear D. V gave up 4 bases and J gave up 5 bases, with 11 bases separating them. CDR3 length: 13 residues. Germline CDR1 SNHLY, CDR2 FYNNEI. The CDR3: CASSATSGYGYTF. In DNA form, the CDR3 reads TGTGCCAGCAGTGCCACTTCGGGTTATGGCTACACCTTC.

This clonotype was detected ten times or more. An end of the junction differs from the germline gene, which may be a read error. This sequence joins TRBV5-1 and TRBJ2-1, with D unresolved. The CDR3 loop spans 11 amino acids. CDR1 is SGHRS, CDR2 YFSETQ, per germline. The CDR3 loop reads CASSSGNEQFF. DNA of the CDR3: TGTGCCAGCAGCTCCGGCAATGAGCAGTTCTTC.

The sample holds many counts of this clonotype. This chain uses TRBV27 with TRBJ2-5; 9 bases align to TRBD2. Germline trimming cut 2 bases from V and 2 bases from J; bases unmatched to any gene: 18. The CDR3 has 20 residues. The germline V gene encodes CDR1 MNHEY and CDR2 SMNVEV (reference sequence). The CDR3 DNA follows: TGTGCCAGCAGTTTAGGCCCGGGGGGTAGCGGGAGTGTTCCGCAAGAGACCCAGTACTTC. Protein product: CASSLGPGGSGSVPQETQYF.

There are many counts of this clonotype. The J gene is TRBJ2-7, the V gene TRBV7-3; TRBD2 might be the D (5 bases). Trimming took off 2 bases at V and 0 bases at J, with 14 bases between the two ends. CDR3 length: 16 amino acids. Germline values: CDR1 SGHTA, CDR2 FQGTGA. The CDR3 bases are TGTGCCAGCAGCTTATTACGAGACTACCTCTCCTACGAGCAGTACTTC. Its translation: CASSLLRDYLSYEQYF.

The rearrangement uses TRBV6-1 and TRBJ2-1; D is uncertain. The V gene's germline CDR1 is MNHNS and CDR2 SASEGT. CDR3 length: 17 residues. The V and J ends lost 1 base and 0 bases respectively, with 13 bases between them. The CDR3 here is CASSEEGWGISYNEQFF. The CDR3 bases are TGTGCCAGCAGTGAAGAAGGTTGGGGAATCTCCTACAATGAGCAGTTCTTC.

This clonotype has at least ten counts. The rearrangement links TRBV2 to TRBJ2-1; TRBD2 aligns across 12 bases. Germline V gene lookup returns CDR1 SNHLY and CDR2 FYNNEI. V trimming: 5 bases; J trimming: 10 bases; junction bases outside the gene matches: 3. This CDR3 is 13 amino acids long. The CDR3 spells CASSPTSGGEQFF. As DNA, the CDR3 is TGTGCCAGCAGTCCGACTAGCGGGGGAGAGCAGTTCTTC.

This clonotype has ten or more counts. The V and J genes are TRBV18 and TRBJ2-5, with a weak D call TRBD2 (6 bases). The CDR3 has 12 amino acids. The germline gives CDR1 KGHSH, CDR2 LQKENI. Trimming removed 10 bases from V and 5 bases from J, with 14 bases in between. The CDR3 is CATSGSGETQYF. CDR3 in DNA: TGTGCCACCTCGGGGAGCGGGGAGACCCAGTACTTC.

The CDR3 is CASSLLSGRPQHF. In DNA form, the CDR3 reads TGTGCCAGCAGCTTATTATCTGGTCGGCCCCAGCATTTT. The chain uses TRBV7-2 and TRBJ1-5; D remains ambiguous. CDR3 length equals 13 residues. Germline loops: CDR1 SGHTA, CDR2 FQGNSA. Between the trimmed V and J ends, which lost 2 bases and 9 bases, there was a span of 11 bases.

In this sample, this clonotype turned up many times. The chain joins TRBV20-1 to TRBJ1-5, with D maybe TRBD1 (6 bases). CDR1 is DFQATT, CDR2 SNEGSKA, per germline (reference sequence). There are 16 residues in the CDR3. Trimming stripped 0 bases from V and 0 bases from J, with 12 bases between. The CDR3 DNA reads TGCAGTGCTAGAGAGGGAGGGGGGGCTAGCAATCAGCCCCAGCATTTT. Translating it yields CSAREGGGASNQPQHF.

This clonotype was recorded at least ten times. V usage is TRBV5-1 and J usage is TRBJ2-1; 9 nucleotides agree with TRBD2. From germline, CDR1 is SGHRS and CDR2 YFSETQ. The CDR3 has 14 amino acids. Germline trimming cut 3 bases from V and 9 bases from J; bases unmatched to any gene: 7. The CDR3 nucleotides read TGCGCCAGCAGCTACTTCTTAGCGGGAGTTGAGCAGTTCTTC. This sequence encodes CASSYFLAGVEQFF.

This clonotype was recorded many times. V usage is TRBV12-3 or TRBV12-4 and J usage is TRBJ2-1, with 7 bases identical to TRBD1. V shed 5 bases and J 7 bases; nucleotides not matched to a gene: 5. The CDR3 runs to 13 residues. The CDR3 DNA reads TGTGCCAGCAGTCGCGACAGGGTTAATGAGCAGTTCTTC. Its protein is CASSRDRVNEQFF.